This T cell receptor (beta chain) came from a study of T cell responses to AZD1222 COVID-19 vaccine. As regards this clone: Its cognate antigen is unknown.

Study observations and caveats: The study found vaccine-associated CD4 TCRs spanning spike, dominant at 160-218 and 743-854. Just a handful of people given AZD1222 tested seropositive at baseline.

The analysis combined second doses at about 4 or about 12 weeks. Repertoires were generated with immunoSEQ multiplex PCR, while TCRdb's copy carries only in-frame clones and drops some. The data show tens of thousands of clones, approximately 87% seen once. The source was peripheral blood, collected 28 days after the second AZD1222 dose. The sequence came from an adult who received the AZD1222 COVID-19 vaccine.

The CDR3 nucleotides are TGTGCCAGCAGAGGACAGGCAAACACTGAAGCTTTCTTT. Its protein product is CASRGQANTEAFF. The gene calls are TRBV7-8 and TRBJ1-1; 7 bases match TRBD1. The CDR3 loop spans 13 amino acids. The germline V gene has CDR1 SGHVS and CDR2 FQNEAQ. With 6 bases clipped from V and 2 bases from J, the junction kept 3 bases outside the gene matches.